A single sample gave rise to the 8 T cell receptor beta chains below, sequenced in a study of blood T cell repertoires in COVID-19. Using immunoSEQ multiplex PCR, the repertoire was profiled, and TCRdb retains in-frame clones only, with some absent. The profile covers approximately 270,000 clones, with 75% to 90% appearing a single time and about 4% taken by the ten largest. The specimen was PBMCs or T cells enriched from blood (not recorded which). The origin of the receptors is a woman in her 30s with acute COVID-19.

The CDR3 region is CASSWGDRGTYEQYF. The CDR3 DNA sequence: TGCGCCAGCAGCTGGGGGGACAGGGGTACCTACGAGCAGTACTTC. The V call is TRBV5-1, the J call TRBJ2-7, with TRBD1 matching over 10 bases. V trimming: 3 bases; J trimming: 2 bases; junction bases outside the gene matches: 5. Germline V gives CDR1 SGHRS, CDR2 YFSETQ. This CDR3 comprises 15 residues.

V gene TRBV20-1 combines with J gene TRBJ1-5; no reliable D call. Germline V gene data show CDR1 as DFQATT and CDR2 as SNEGSKA (reference sequence). This CDR3 has 14 amino acids. The V end was cut by 3 bases, the J end by 0 bases, with 9 bases between. The CDR3 sequence: CSASAGYSNQPQHF. The CDR3 DNA is TGCAGTGCTAGTGCGGGGTATAGCAATCAGCCCCAGCATTTT.

This chain joins TRBV11-1 and TRBJ2-7; 7 bases map to TRBD1. The V segment lost 2 bases and the J segment 3 bases; nucleotides outside the gene matches: 4. This CDR3 region has 14 residues. The germline CDR1 and CDR2 sequences are SGHAT and FQDESV (reference sequence). Written as DNA, the CDR3 is TGTGCCAGCAGCTTATCGCAGGGGGACTACGAGCAGTACTTC. It encodes CASSLSQGDYEQYF.

This CDR3 reads CASSLNRVGSEAFF. CDR3 nucleotide sequence: TGTGCCAGCAGTTTGAACAGGGTCGGCAGTGAAGCTTTCTTT. This sequence joins TRBV28 and TRBJ1-1, with D possibly matching TRBD1 (6 bases). The CDR3 contains 14 residues. The germline gives CDR1 MDHEN, CDR2 SYDVKM. V lost 3 bases, J lost 7 bases, and 15 bases lay in between. Based on the CDR3 plus reference TRBV28 and TRBJ1-1, the full variable domain is DVKVTQSSRYLVKRTGEKVFLECVQDMDHENMFWYRQDPGLGLRLIYFSYDVKMKEKGDIPEGYSVSREKKERFSLILESASTNQTSMYLCASSLNRVGSEAFFGQGTRLTVV.

The J gene is TRBJ2-3, the V gene TRBV5-8, with D uncertain. Looked up from germline, CDR1 is SGHTS and CDR2 is YDEGEE. This CDR3 spans 14 amino acids. Between the trimmed V and J ends, which lost 0 bases and 2 bases, there was a span of 7 bases. DNA of the CDR3: TGTGCCAGCAGCTTGGGGCAGTACACAGATACGCAGTATTTT. Protein product: CASSLGQYTDTQYF.

The V gene is TRBV19, the J gene TRBJ2-2; 9 bases are a match to TRBD1. The V segment lost 3 bases and the J segment 6 bases; nucleotides outside the gene matches: 11. CDR3 size: 17 residues. Germline V CDR1 and CDR2: LNHDA, SQIVND (reference sequence). CDR3 coding DNA: TGTGCCAGTAGTATCGCCGGAACAGGGGGCACCGCCGGGGAGCTGTTTTTT. Its translation: CASSIAGTGGTAGELFF.

The J gene is TRBJ2-1, the V gene TRBV9; 10 bases are shared with TRBD2. The CDR3 sequence is 16 residues long. The germline CDR1 and CDR2 sequences are SGDLS and YYNGEE. J was trimmed by 8 bases and V by 4 bases; bases with no gene match: 12. CDR3 DNA sequence: TGTGCCAGCAGCTCCCAAAACAGCGGGAGGGTCGATGAGCAGTTCTTC. Translation gives CASSSQNSGRVDEQFF.

The chain is built from TRBV7-9 and TRBJ1-2; a weak D match, TRBD1 (5 bases). Germline CDR1 and CDR2: SEHNR and FQNEAQ (reference sequence). Trimming shortened V by 4 bases and J by 8 bases, and 14 bases separated the two germline ends. The CDR3 length is 13 residues. CDR3 protein: CASSYHTGGGYTF. The CDR3 DNA reads TGTGCCAGCAGCTACCACACCGGGGGAGGCTACACCTTC.